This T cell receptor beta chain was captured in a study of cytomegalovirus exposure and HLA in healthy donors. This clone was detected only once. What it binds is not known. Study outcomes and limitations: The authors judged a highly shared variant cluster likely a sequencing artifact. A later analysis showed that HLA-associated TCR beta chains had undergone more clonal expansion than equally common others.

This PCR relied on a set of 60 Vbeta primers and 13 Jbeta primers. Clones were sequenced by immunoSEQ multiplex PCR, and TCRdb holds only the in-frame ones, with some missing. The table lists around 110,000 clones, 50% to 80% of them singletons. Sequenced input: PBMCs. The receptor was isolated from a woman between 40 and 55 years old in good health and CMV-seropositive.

The CDR3 DNA is TGCAGTGCTAGGGCCCTTGAAAAACTGTTTTTT. This translates into CSARALEKLFF. The chain uses TRBV20-1 and TRBJ1-4; no clear D gene. CDR3 length: 11 amino acids. V was clipped by 3 bases and J by 7 bases, with 6 bases between them. Per the germline V gene, CDR1 is DFQATT and CDR2 is SNEGSKA (reference sequence).